Reported below is one TCR beta chain. What it recognizes is unknown. TCRdb called the 5' RACE reads again in MiXCR, with one record for every CDR3 protein. This table holds 150,000 to 200,000 distinct CDR3 sequences, 10% to 15% found once. The sample is drawn from a study of CD8 T cells in ankylosing spondylitis. This CDR3 contains 16 residues. The trim removed 3 bases at V and 1 base at J, leaving 5 bases unmatched. Germline V gives CDR1 KGHSH, CDR2 LQKENI. Whole-study findings and limits: For ankylosing spondylitis blood, a TCR beta motif of 8 or 9 highly homologous variants appeared characteristic. In synovial fluid and blood from reactive arthritis, some motif variants were previously reported. Researchers report that disease-linked clones proved CD8+ and relatively rare in peripheral blood. Matched synovial fluid from ankylosing spondylitis patients was reported to be enriched for disease-linked clones.

The clonotype was recovered from a female donor with ankylosing spondylitis or in good health (not recorded which). This chain joins TRBV18 and TRBJ2-5; 10 nucleotides match TRBD1. Material: blood, either unsorted or a sorted T cell fraction (not recorded which). The CDR3 nucleotides are TGTGCCAGCTCACCGCTTGGACAGGGGGTCCAAGAGACCCAGTACTTC. Its protein product is CASSPLGQGVQETQYF. Looking up the rest from reference TRBV18 and TRBJ2-5 gives the full variable domain: NAGVMQNPRHLVRRRGQEARLRCSPMKGHSHVYWYRQLPEEGLKFMVYLQKENIIDESGMPKERFSAEFPKEGPSILRIQQVVRGDSAAYFCASSPLGQGVQETQYFGPGTRLLVL.